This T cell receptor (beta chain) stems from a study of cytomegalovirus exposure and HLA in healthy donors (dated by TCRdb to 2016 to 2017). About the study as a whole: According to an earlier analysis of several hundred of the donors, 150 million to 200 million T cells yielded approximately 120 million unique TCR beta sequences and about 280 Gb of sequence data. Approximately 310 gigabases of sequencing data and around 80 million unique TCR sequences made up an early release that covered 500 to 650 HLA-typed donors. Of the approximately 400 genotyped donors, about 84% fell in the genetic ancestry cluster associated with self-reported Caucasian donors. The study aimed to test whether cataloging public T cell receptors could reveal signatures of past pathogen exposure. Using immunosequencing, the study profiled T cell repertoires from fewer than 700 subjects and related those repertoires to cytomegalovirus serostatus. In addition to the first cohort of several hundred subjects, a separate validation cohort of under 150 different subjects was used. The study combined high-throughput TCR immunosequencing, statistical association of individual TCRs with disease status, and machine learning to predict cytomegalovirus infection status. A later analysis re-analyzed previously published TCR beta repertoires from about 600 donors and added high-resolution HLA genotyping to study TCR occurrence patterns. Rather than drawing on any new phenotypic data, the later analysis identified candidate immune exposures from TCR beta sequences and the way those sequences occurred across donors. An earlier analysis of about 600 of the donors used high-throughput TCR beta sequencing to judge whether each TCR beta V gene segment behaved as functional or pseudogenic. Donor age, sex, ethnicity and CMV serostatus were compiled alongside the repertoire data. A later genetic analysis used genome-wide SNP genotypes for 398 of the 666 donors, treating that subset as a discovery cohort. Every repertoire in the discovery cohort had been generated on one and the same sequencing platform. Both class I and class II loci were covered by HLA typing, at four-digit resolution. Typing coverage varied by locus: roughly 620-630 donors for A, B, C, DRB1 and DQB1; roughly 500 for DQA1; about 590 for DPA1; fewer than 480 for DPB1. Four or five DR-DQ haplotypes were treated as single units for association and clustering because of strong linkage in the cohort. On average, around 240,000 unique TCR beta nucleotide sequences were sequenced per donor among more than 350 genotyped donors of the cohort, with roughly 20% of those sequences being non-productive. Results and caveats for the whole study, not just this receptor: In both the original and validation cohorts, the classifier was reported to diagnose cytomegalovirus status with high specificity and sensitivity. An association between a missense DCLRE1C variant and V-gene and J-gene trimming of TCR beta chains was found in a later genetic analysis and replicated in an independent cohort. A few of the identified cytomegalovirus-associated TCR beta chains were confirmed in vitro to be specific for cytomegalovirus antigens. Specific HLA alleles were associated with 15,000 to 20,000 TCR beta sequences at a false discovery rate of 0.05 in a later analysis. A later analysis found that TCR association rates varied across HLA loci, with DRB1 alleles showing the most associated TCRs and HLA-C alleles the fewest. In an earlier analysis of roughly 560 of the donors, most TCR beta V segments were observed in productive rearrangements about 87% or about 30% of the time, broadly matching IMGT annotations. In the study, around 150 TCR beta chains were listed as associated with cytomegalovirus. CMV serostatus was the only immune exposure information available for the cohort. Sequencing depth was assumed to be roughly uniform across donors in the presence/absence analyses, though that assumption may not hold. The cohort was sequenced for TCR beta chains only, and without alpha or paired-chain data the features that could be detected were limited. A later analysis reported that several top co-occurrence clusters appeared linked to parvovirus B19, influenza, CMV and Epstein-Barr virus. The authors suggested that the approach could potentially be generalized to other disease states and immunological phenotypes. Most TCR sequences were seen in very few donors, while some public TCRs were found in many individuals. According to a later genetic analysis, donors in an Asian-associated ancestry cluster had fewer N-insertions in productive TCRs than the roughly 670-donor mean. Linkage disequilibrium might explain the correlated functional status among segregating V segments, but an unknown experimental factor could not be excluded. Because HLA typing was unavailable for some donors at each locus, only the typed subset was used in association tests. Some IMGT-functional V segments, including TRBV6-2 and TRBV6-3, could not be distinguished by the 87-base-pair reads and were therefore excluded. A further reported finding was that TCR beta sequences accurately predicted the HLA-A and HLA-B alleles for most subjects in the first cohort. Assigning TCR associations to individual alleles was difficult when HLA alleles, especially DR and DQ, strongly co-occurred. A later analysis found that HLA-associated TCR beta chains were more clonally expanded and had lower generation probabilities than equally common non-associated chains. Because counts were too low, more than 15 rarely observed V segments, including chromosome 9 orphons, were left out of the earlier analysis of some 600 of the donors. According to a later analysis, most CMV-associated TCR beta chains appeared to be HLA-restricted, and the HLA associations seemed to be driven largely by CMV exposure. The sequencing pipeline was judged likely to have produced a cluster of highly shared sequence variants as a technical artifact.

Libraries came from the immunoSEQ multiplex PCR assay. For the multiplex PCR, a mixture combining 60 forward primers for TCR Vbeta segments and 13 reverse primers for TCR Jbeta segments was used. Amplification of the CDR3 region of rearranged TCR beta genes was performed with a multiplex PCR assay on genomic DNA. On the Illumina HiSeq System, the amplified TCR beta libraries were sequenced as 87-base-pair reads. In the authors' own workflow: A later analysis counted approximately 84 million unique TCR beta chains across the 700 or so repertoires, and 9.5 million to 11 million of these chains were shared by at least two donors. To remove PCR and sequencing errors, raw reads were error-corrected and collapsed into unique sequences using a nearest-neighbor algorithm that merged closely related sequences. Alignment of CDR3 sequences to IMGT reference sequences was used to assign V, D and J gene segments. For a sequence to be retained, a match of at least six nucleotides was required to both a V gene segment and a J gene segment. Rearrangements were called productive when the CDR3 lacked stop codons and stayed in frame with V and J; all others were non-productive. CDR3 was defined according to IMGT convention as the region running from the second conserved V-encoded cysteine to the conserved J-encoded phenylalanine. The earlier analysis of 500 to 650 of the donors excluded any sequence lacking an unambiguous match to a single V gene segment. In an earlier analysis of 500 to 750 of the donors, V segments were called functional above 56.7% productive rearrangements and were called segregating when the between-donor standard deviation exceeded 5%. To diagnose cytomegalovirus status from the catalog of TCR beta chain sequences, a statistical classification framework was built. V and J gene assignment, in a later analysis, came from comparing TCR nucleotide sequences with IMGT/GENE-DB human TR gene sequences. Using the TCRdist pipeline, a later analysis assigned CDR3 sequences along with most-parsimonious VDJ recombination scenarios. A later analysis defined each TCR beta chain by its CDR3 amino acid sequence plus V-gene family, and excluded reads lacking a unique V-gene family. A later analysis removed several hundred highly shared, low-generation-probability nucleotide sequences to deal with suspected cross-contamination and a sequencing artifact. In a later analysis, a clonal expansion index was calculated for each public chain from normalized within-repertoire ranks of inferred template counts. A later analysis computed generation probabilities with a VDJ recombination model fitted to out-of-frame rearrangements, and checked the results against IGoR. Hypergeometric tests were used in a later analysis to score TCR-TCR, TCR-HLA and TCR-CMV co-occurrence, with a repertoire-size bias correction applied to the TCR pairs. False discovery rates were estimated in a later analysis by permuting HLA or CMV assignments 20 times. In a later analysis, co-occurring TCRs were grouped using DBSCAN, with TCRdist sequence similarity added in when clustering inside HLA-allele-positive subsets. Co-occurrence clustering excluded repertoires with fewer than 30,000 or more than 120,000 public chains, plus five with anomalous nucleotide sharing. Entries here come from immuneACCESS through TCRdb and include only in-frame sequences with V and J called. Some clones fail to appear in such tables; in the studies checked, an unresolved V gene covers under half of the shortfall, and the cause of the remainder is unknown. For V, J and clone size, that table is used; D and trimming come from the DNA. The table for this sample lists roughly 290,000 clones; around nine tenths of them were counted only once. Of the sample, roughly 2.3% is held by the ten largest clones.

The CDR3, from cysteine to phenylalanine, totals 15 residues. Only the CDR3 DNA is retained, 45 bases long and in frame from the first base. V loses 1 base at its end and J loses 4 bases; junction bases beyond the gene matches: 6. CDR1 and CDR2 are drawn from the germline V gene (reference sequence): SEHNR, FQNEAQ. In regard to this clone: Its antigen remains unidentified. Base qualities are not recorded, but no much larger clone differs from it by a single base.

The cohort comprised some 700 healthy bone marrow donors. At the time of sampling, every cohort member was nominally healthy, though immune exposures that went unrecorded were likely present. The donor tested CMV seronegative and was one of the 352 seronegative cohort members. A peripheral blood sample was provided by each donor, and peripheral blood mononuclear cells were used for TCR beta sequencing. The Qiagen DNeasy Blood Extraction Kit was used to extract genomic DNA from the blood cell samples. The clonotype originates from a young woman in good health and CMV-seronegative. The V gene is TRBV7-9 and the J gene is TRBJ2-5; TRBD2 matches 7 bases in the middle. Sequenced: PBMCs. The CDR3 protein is CASSLGSLAGETQYF. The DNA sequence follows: TGTGCCAGCAGCTTAGGCTCGTTAGCGGGAGAGACCCAGTACTTC.